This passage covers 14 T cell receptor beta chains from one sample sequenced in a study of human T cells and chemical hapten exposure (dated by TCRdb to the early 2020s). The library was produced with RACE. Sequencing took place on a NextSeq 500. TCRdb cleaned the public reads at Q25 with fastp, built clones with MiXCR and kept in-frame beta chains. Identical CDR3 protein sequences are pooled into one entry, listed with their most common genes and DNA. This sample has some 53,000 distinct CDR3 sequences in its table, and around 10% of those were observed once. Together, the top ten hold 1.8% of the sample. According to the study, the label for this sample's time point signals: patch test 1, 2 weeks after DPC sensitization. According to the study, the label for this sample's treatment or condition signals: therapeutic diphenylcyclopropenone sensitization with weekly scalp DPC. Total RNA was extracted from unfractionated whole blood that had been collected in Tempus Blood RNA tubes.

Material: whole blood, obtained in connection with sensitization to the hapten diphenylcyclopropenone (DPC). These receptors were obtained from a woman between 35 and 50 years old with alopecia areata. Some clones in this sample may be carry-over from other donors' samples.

The CDR3 loop reads CASSFRGGHGYTF. The CDR3 DNA reads TGTGCCAGCAGTTTTCGGGGAGGGCATGGCTACACCTTC. The V gene is TRBV28, the J gene TRBJ1-2; D gene ambiguous. V lost 3 bases and J 6 bases, leaving 11 bases between the germline ends. Germline CDR1 reads MDHEN; CDR2 reads SYDVKM. The CDR3 covers 13 residues.

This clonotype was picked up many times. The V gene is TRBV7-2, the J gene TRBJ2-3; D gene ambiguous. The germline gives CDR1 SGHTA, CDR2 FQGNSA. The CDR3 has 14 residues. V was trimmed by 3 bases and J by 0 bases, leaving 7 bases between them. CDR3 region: CASSFPTSTDTQYF. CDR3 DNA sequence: TGTGCCAGCAGCTTCCCGACTAGCACAGATACGCAGTATTTT.

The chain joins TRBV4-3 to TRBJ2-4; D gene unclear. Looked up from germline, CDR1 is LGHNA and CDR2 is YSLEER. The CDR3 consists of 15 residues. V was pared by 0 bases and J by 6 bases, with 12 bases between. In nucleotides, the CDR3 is TGCGCCAGCAGCCAAGATCTGAGGACGGGAAACATTCAGTACTTC. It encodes CASSQDLRTGNIQYF.

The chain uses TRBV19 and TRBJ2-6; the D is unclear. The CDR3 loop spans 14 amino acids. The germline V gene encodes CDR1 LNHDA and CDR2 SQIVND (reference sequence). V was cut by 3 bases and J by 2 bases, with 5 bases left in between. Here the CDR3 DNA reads TGTGCCAGTAGTATCCCGGCTGGGGCCAACGTCCTGACTTTC. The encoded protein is CASSIPAGANVLTF.

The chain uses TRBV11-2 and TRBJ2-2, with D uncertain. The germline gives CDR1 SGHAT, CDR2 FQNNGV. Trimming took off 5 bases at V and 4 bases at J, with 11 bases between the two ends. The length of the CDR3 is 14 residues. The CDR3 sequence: CASSPAASTGELFF. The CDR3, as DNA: TGTGCCAGCAGCCCCGCGGCATCCACCGGGGAGCTGTTTTTT.

The CDR3 region is CASSWTSGRLKETQYF. Here the CDR3 DNA reads TGTGCCAGCAGTTGGACTAGCGGGAGGTTGAAAGAGACCCAGTACTTC. The rearrangement joins TRBV6-5 to TRBJ2-5; TRBD2 matches at 14 bases. The CDR3 is 16 amino acids. Trimming took 4 bases from V and 3 from J; bases not matched to a gene: 4. CDR1 and CDR2 (germline): MNHEY, SVGAGI.

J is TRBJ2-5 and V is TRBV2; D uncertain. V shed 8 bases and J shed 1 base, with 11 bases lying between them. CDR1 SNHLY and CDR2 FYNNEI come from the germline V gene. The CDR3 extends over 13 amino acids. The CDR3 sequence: CASAREIQETQYF. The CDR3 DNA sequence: TGTGCCAGCGCCAGAGAAATCCAAGAGACCCAGTACTTC.

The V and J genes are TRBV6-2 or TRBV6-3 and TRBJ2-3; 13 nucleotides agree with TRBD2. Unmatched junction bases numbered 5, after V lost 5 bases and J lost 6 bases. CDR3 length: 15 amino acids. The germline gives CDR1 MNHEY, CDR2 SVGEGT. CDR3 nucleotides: TGTGCCAGCAGTACGGGACTAGCGGGGTCGGATACGCAGTATTTT. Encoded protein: CASSTGLAGSDTQYF.

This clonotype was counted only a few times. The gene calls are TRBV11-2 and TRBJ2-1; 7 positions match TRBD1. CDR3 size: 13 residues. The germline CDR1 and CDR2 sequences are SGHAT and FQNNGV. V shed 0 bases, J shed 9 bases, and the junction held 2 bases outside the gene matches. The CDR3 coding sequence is TGTGCCAGCAGCTTAGAGTACAGGGGTGAGCAGTTCTTC. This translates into CASSLEYRGEQFF.

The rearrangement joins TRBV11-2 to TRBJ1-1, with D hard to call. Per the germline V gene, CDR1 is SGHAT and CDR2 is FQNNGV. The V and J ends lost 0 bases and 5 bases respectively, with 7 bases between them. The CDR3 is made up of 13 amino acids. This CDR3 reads CASSLERETEAFF. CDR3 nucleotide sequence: TGTGCCAGCAGCTTAGAGAGGGAAACTGAAGCTTTCTTT.

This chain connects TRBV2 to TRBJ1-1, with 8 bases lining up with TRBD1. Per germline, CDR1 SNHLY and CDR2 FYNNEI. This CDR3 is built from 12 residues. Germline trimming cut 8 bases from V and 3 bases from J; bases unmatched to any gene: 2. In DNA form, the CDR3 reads TGTGCCAGCCAGGGGGCTTACACTGAAGCTTTCTTT. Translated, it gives CASQGAYTEAFF.

In nucleotides, the CDR3 is TGTGCCAGCAGTCCCGGGACAGGGGGAGAGACCCAGTACTTC. Amino acids: CASSPGTGGETQYF. The chain combines TRBV28 with TRBJ2-5; 11 bases match TRBD1. V lost 5 bases, J lost 4 bases, and 3 bases stayed unmatched. CDR1 is MDHEN and CDR2 is SYDVKM in the germline V gene. The CDR3 contains 14 residues. The variable domain in full, completed from reference TRBV28 and TRBJ2-5, reads DVKVTQSSRYLVKRTGEKVFLECVQDMDHENMFWYRQDPGLGLRLIYFSYDVKMKEKGDIPEGYSVSREKKERFSLILESASTNQTSMYLCASSPGTGGETQYFGPGTRLLVL.

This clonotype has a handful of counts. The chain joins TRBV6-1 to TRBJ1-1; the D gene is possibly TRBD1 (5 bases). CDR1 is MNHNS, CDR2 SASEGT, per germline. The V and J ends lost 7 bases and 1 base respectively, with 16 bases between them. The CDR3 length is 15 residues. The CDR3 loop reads CASTPRPGPNTEAFF. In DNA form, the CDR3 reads TGTGCCAGCACTCCCAGGCCGGGGCCGAACACTGAAGCTTTCTTT.

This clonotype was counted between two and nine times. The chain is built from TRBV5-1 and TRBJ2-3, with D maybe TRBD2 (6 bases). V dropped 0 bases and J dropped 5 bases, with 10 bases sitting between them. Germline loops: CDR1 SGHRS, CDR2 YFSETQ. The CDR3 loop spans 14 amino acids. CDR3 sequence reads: CASSLGRGGDTQYF. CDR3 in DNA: TGCGCCAGCAGCTTGGGGCGGGGCGGAGATACGCAGTATTTT.